This T cell receptor beta chain was identified during a study of tumor and adjacent non-tumor tissue in lung cancer. About the study: Stage I to III disease affected ten to eleven men and 5 women aged about 30 to 76.

TCRbeta libraries were built with three rounds of nested PCR, modified from ARM-PCR. TCRdb re-called the multiplex PCR reads with MiXCR, one entry per CDR3 protein. The sample shows about 80,000 distinct CDR3 sequences, over 80% of them seen only once. Study results and caveats: Normal lung showed higher cumulative top 100 clone frequency than tumor.

Of note for this clonotype: Its antigen is currently unknown. The CDR3 end shows no conserved phenylalanine or tryptophan, and so a read error is likely.

This sample's RNA came from whole unsorted tissue. The CDR3 sequence is 18 residues long. Germline CDR1 reads MNHEY; CDR2 reads SVGEGT. The sample was lung tumor tissue. The chain is built from TRBV6-2 or TRBV6-3 and TRBJ2-2, with D possibly matching TRBD2 (6 bases). This TCR came from a woman aged 45-65 years with non-small cell lung cancer. The CDR3 sequence is CASSYGASKTANTGGLFY. The CDR3 bases are TGTGCCAGCAGTTACGGGGCTAGTAAAACGGCGAACACCGGGGGGCTGTTTTAT.